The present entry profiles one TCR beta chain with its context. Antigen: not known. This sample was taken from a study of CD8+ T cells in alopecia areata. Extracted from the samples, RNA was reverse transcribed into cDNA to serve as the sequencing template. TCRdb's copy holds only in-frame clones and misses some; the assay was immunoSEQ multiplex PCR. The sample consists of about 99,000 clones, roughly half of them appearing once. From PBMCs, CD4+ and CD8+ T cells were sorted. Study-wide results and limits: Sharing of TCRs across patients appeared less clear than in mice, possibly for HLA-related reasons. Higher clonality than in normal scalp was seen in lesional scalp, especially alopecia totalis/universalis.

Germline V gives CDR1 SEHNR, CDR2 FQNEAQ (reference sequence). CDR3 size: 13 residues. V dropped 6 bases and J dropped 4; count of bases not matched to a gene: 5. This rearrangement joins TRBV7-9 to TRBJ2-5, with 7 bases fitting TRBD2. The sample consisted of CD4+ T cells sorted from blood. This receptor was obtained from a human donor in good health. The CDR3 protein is CASSPGGLETQYF. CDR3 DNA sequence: TGTGCCAGCAGTCCGGGAGGCCTAGAGACCCAGTACTTC.